The 3 T cell receptor beta chains given below trace back to one sample, sequenced in a study of CD8 T cells in Susac syndrome. When the RNA was reverse transcribed, random hexamers were used with an input of about 0.45 to 1 ug. TCRdb re-called the immunoSEQ multiplex PCR reads through MiXCR, storing one row per CDR3 protein. The data show some 200,000 distinct CDR3 sequences, 95% seen once. Sequences were obtained from CD4+ T cells from PBMCs. Receptors originate from a human donor with multiple sclerosis.

This chain joins TRBV5-1 and TRBJ2-7; a possible D gene is TRBD2 (6 bases). CDR3 length: 19 residues. Per the germline V gene, CDR1 is SGHRS and CDR2 is YFSETQ. V lost 4 bases and J 2 bases, leaving 28 bases between the germline ends. The CDR3 is CASSIRGKGLSSYPYEQYF. The CDR3 DNA follows: TGCGCCAGCAGCATCCGGGGGAAGGGCTTATCAAGCTATCCCTACGAGCAGTACTTC.

The gene calls are TRBV6-6 and TRBJ2-7, with D perhaps TRBD2 (6 bases). The CDR3 has 12 residues. In germline, CDR1 is MNHNY, CDR2 SVGAGI (reference sequence). V was clipped by 5 bases and J by 10 bases, with 15 bases between them. CDR3 amino acids: CASSPSGLRQYF. CDR3 coding DNA: TGTGCCAGCAGTCCCTCGGGACTTCGCCAGTACTTC.

J is TRBJ2-5 and V is TRBV3-1, with D uncertain. CDR3 size: 13 residues. Germline lookup yields CDR1 LGHDT and CDR2 YNNKEL (reference sequence). The V gene lost 7 bases and the J gene lost 3 bases, with 12 bases spanning the gap. CDR3 bases: TGTGCCAGCACCTTTAGGGCCGAAGAGACCCAGTACTTC. Protein: CASTFRAEETQYF.